This T cell receptor beta chain was identified in a study of a mutant IDH1 vaccine in newly diagnosed glioma. The wider study: Across weeks 1, 3, 5, 7, 11, 15, 19 and 23, patients received a vaccination each time, eight in all. Study-level points and caveats: Changes in the top peripheral T cell clonotypes seemingly had no bearing on pseudoprogression.

Time point described: week 23, last vaccination. The study gave 300 ug of mutant IDH1 20-mer peptide per vaccine dose, with topical imiquimod. Some clones are missing from TCRdb's copy, which holds only in-frame ones; the method was immunoSEQ multiplex PCR. Found here are about 56,000 clones, 80% to 90% of them singletons; the top ten hold more than 1.1%. V lost 0 bases and J 4 bases, leaving 17 bases between the germline ends. Looked up from germline, CDR1 is SGHRS and CDR2 is YFSETQ. The CDR3 spans 16 residues. In the case of this clone: What it binds is not known.

The receptor was derived from a man aged 35 to 55 with glioma. The sequenced sample was PBMCs, obtained from a glioma patient whose treatment included an IDH1 peptide vaccine. The J gene is TRBJ2-7, the V gene TRBV5-1; the D gene is possibly TRBD2 (6 bases). The chain's CDR3 is CASSLASMAGGYEQYF. CDR3 DNA: TGCGCCAGCAGCTTGGCCAGTATGGCCGGGGGTTACGAGCAGTACTTC.